The rows below give T cell receptor beta chains drawn from one sample of a study of blood T cell repertoires in COVID-19. Some clones are missing from TCRdb's copy, which holds only in-frame ones; the method was immunoSEQ multiplex PCR. The repertoire holds around 230,000 clones, with roughly 82% as singletons. The material sequenced was peripheral blood. The receptor set was obtained from a middle-aged man who had recovered from COVID-19. Each CDR3 is given without its conserved first and last residue. Some rows have no size entry. The others give once, few or many, or a class for an expanded clone.

j_call: TRBJ1-4
v_call: TRBV20-1
clone_size: -
cdr3_aa: SASPAGIKANEKLF

j_call: TRBJ1-5
v_call: TRBV19
clone_size: -
cdr3_aa: ASSRDREFQPQH

j_call: TRBJ2-5
v_call: TRBV7-2
clone_size: few
cdr3_aa: ASSTQGTGQETQY

j_call: TRBJ1-2
v_call: TRBV7-2
clone_size: -
cdr3_aa: ASSQRQGMNRRGYT

j_call: TRBJ1-1
v_call: TRBV7-9
clone_size: -
cdr3_aa: ASSSTGTRDTEAF

j_call: TRBJ2-2
v_call: TRBV6-1
clone_size: few
cdr3_aa: ASSEGLDTGELF

j_call: TRBJ2-2
v_call: TRBV5-1
clone_size: -
cdr3_aa: ASSLTGAGELF

j_call: TRBJ2-7
v_call: TRBV6-2/TRBV6-3
clone_size: -
cdr3_aa: ASSYRTSGVVGIYEQY

j_call: TRBJ2-1
v_call: TRBV5-1
clone_size: -
cdr3_aa: ASSSISGRASGNEQF

j_call: TRBJ2-7
v_call: TRBV18
clone_size: -
cdr3_aa: ASSPTGSYEQY

j_call: TRBJ2-1
v_call: TRBV11-3
clone_size: -
cdr3_aa: ASSESRGGEQF

j_call: TRBJ2-5
v_call: TRBV29-1
clone_size: -
cdr3_aa: SVRTSGDQETQY

j_call: TRBJ2-7
v_call: TRBV3-1/TRBV3-2
clone_size: -
cdr3_aa: ASSHSLLAASYEQY

j_call: TRBJ2-3
v_call: TRBV3-1/TRBV3-2
clone_size: once
cdr3_aa: ASSGLDTQY

j_call: TRBJ1-5
v_call: TRBV3-1/TRBV3-2
clone_size: -
cdr3_aa: ASSQDLLQPQH

j_call: TRBJ2-5
v_call: TRBV30
clone_size: -
cdr3_aa: AWALAVRETQY

j_call: TRBJ2-1
v_call: TRBV7-2
clone_size: -
cdr3_aa: ASSSAGYEQF

j_call: TRBJ2-2
v_call: TRBV18
clone_size: -
cdr3_aa: ASSPLAGVTTGELF

j_call: TRBJ2-2
v_call: TRBV6-2/TRBV6-3
clone_size: -
cdr3_aa: ASSPRGTGYTGELF

j_call: TRBJ2-4
v_call: TRBV2
clone_size: few
cdr3_aa: ASSELTSGDIQY

j_call: TRBJ1-5
v_call: TRBV6-2/TRBV6-3
clone_size: -
cdr3_aa: ASGHREPQH

j_call: TRBJ2-7
v_call: TRBV11-2
clone_size: -
cdr3_aa: ASSIWTGSRYEQY

j_call: TRBJ1-2
v_call: TRBV7-2
clone_size: once
cdr3_aa: ASSLEPGRAYYGYT

j_call: TRBJ2-5
v_call: TRBV4-3
clone_size: -
cdr3_aa: ASSQESTSERILQETQY

j_call: TRBJ2-7
v_call: TRBV4-3
clone_size: -
cdr3_aa: ASSQVTGGEVQY

j_call: TRBJ1-6
v_call: TRBV30
clone_size: few
cdr3_aa: AWCRQGDSPLH

j_call: TRBJ2-1
v_call: TRBV7-2
clone_size: -
cdr3_aa: ASSLGRLAGASEQF

j_call: TRBJ2-3
v_call: TRBV7-2
clone_size: -
cdr3_aa: ASSFRTSGADTQY

j_call: TRBJ2-2
v_call: TRBV2
clone_size: once
cdr3_aa: ASSEARKYTGELF

j_call: TRBJ2-1
v_call: TRBV4-3
clone_size: -
cdr3_aa: ASSLLTGQITNEQF

j_call: TRBJ1-2
v_call: TRBV12-3/TRBV12-4
clone_size: once
cdr3_aa: ASSLNSGYGYT

j_call: TRBJ2-1
v_call: TRBV5-1
clone_size: -
cdr3_aa: ASSAPGQWNNEQF

j_call: TRBJ1-2
v_call: TRBV2
clone_size: -
cdr3_aa: ASRGTGGAFSNGYT

j_call: TRBJ2-5
v_call: TRBV7-7
clone_size: -
cdr3_aa: ASSLDPGETQY

j_call: TRBJ2-3
v_call: TRBV19
clone_size: -
cdr3_aa: ASSPRRAGGSGTDTQY

j_call: TRBJ1-5
v_call: TRBV5-6
clone_size: once
cdr3_aa: ASSSGLSNQPQH

j_call: TRBJ1-5
v_call: TRBV3-1/TRBV3-2
clone_size: -
cdr3_aa: ASSQGVGDRPQH

j_call: TRBJ1-2
v_call: TRBV12-2
clone_size: -
cdr3_aa: ASRFKRGVYGYT